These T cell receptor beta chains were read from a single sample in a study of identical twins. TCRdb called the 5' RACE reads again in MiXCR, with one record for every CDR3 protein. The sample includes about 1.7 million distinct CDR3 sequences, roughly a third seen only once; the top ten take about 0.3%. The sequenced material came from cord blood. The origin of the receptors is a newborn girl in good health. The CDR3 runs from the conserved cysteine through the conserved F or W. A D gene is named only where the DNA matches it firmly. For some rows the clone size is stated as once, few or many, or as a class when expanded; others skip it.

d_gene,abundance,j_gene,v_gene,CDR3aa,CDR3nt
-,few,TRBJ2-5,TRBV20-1,CSAISGEPQETQYF,TGCAGTGCTATCAGCGGCGAGCCCCAAGAGACCCAGTACTTC
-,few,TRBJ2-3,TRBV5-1,CASSLSDLKTQYF,TGCGCCAGCAGCTTGTCGGATCTAAAGACGCAGTATTTT
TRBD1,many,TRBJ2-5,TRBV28,CASSLRDRGRVQTQYF,TGTGCCAGCAGTTTAAGGGACAGGGGGCGAGTGCAGACCCAGTACTTC
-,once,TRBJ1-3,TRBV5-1,CASSLADSSGNTIYF,TGCGCCAGCAGCTTGGCCGATAGCTCTGGAAACACCATATATTTT
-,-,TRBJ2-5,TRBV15,CATSRDRPYQETQYF,TGTGCCACCAGCAGAGATCGCCCTTATCAAGAGACCCAGTACTTC
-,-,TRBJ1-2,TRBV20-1,CSAGEGVDYGCTF,-
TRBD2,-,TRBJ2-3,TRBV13,CASSLGGGSSGSTDTQYF,TGTGCCAGCAGCTTAGGCGGAGGCTCTAGCGGGAGCACAGATACGCAGTATTTT
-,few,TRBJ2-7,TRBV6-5,CASGSATSVDEQYF,TGTGCCAGCGGTTCAGCGACTAGTGTCGACGAGCAGTACTTC
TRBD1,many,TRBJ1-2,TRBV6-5,CASRKELDRAGYGYTF,TGTGCCAGCAGGAAAGAACTGGACAGGGCGGGCTATGGCTACACCTTC
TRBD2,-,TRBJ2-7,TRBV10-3,CAISSGTSGRPSGHEQYF,TGTGCCATCAGTTCCGGGACTAGCGGGAGGCCCTCGGGTCACGAGCAGTACTTC
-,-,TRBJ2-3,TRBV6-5,CACRRLDPDTQYF,TGTGCCTGCAGGCGACTAGATCCAGATACGCAGTATTTT
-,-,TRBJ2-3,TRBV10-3,CAIGGRGADTQYF,TGTGCCATCGGGGGCAGGGGAGCAGATACGCAGTATTTT
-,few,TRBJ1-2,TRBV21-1,CASSKAVEGRNYGYTF,TGTGCCAGCAGCAAAGCAGTGGAGGGGAGAAACTATGGCTACACCTTC
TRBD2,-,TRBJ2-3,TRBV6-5,CASSRTSGSWTDTQYF,TGTGCCAGCAGCCGGACTAGCGGGAGTTGGACAGATACGCAGTATTTT
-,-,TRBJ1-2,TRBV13,CASSLGEDLGYTF,TGTGCCAGCAGCTTAGGCGAAGATCTGGGCTACACCTTC
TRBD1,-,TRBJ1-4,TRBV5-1,CASSKNRGFNEKLFF,TGCGCCAGCAGTAAAAACAGGGGCTTTAATGAAAAACTGTTTTTT
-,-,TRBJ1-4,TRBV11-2,CASSLVPRAIEKLFF,TGTGCCAGCAGCTTAGTCCCCAGGGCTATTGAAAAACTGTTTTTT
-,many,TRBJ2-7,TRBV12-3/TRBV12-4,CASTLALGSSYEQYF,TGTGCCAGCACCTTGGCCTTGGGGAGCTCCTACGAGCAGTACTTC
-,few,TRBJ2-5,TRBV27,CASSLIPSKETQYF,TGTGCCAGCAGTTTAATCCCCTCGAAAGAGACCCAGTACTTC
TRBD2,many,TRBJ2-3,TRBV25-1,CASSGLAARTDTQYF,TGTGCCAGCAGTGGGCTAGCGGCACGCACAGATACGCAGTATTTT
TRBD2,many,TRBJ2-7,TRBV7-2,CASSTSSGNIHEQYF,TGTGCCAGCAGCACCTCTAGCGGGAATATCCACGAGCAGTACTTC
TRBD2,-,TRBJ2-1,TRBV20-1,CSARDPLAGGSIHNEQFF,TGCAGTGCTAGAGATCCGCTAGCGGGGGGATCGATCCACAATGAGCAGTTCTTC
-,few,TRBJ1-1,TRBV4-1,CASRKRAGGRDAFF,TGCGCCAGCAGAAAAAGGGCGGGGGGAAGGGACGCTTTCTTT
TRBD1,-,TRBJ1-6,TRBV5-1,CASRGTGNRSPLHF,TGCGCCAGCAGGGGGACAGGGAATCGTTCACCCCTCCACTTT
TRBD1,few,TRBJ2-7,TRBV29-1,CSVITGGYEQYF,TGCAGCGTTATAACAGGGGGGTACGAGCAGTACTTC
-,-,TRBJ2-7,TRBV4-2,CASSQEWYGNEQYF,TGTGCCAGCAGCCAAGAGTGGTATGGGAACGAGCAGTACTTC
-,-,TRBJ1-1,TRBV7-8,CASSLIRAAGDTEAFF,TGTGCCAGCAGCTTAATCCGAGCGGCCGGGGACACTGAAGCTTTCTTT
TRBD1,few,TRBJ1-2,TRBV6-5,CASFTGGYGYTF,TGTGCCAGCTTTACAGGGGGCTATGGCTACACCTTC
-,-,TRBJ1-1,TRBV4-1,CASSRAQGHAFF,TGCGCCAGCAGCCGGGCCCAGGGACATGCTTTCTTT
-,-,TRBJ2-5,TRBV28,CASTGGGIFNEQYF,TGTGCCAGCACAGGGGGAGGAATTTTCAATGAGCAGTACTTC
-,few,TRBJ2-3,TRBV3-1,CASSQDPRGTLSTDTQYF,TGTGCCAGCAGCCAAGACCCCCGCGGAACGCTTAGCACAGATACGCAGTATTTT
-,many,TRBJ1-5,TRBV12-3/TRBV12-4,CASSQSTYSNQPQHF,TGTGCCAGCAGTCAGTCGACCTATAGCAATCAGCCCCAGCATTTT
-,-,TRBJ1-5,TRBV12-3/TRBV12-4,CASSDTGGAQPQHF,TGTGCCAGCAGTGACACCGGGGGAGCCCAGCCCCAGCATTTT
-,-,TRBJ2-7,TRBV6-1,CASRVGDWGFSYEQYF,TGTGCCAGCAGAGTGGGGGATTGGGGCTTCTCCTACGAGCAGTACTTC
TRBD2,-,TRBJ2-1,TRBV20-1,CSARKNGLALTYNEQFF,TGCAGTGCTAGGAAAAATGGACTAGCACTCACCTACAATGAGCAGTTCTTC
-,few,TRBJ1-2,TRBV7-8,CASSLFRAYGYTF,TGTGCCAGCAGCTTATTCAGGGCGTATGGCTACACCTTC
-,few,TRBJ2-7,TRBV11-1,CASSSLSRGPYEQYF,TGTGCCAGCAGCTCCTTATCCAGGGGTCCCTACGAGCAGTACTTC